This is a list of T cell receptor beta chains from one sample in a study of CD8 T cells in Susac syndrome. Using its own MiXCR run on the immunoSEQ multiplex PCR reads, TCRdb lists one record per CDR3 protein. This table holds fewer than 65,000 distinct CDR3 sequences, approximately 90% found once. The sample taken for sequencing was CD8+ T cells from PBMCs. These receptors came from a human donor in good health. Each CDR3 is given with its conserved first and last residue. The D gene is left open where the match is weak. The size field is filled for only some rows; it gives once, few, many or a size class.

V	J	size	D	DNA	CDR3
TRBV20-1	TRBJ2-7	.	TRBD2	TGCAGTGCGTCCGGACTAGCGGGGGCATACGAGCAGTACTTC	CSASGLAGAYEQYF
TRBV19	TRBJ1-2	.	.	TGTGCCAGTAGCGCCTCCGGGGATCACTATGGCTACACCTTC	CASSASGDHYGYTF
TRBV7-8	TRBJ2-3	.	.	TGTGCCAGCAGCTTAGTGTGGGCCGCTTTCCGCACAGATACGCAGTATTTT	CASSLVWAAFRTDTQYF
TRBV6-6	TRBJ1-2	.	.	TGTGCCAGCAGCCCCGACAGCTATGGCTACACCTTC	CASSPDSYGYTF
TRBV13	TRBJ2-5	.	TRBD1	TGTGCCAGCGGGGCAGGGGGAGAGGAGACCCAGTACTTC	CASGAGGEETQYF
TRBV30	TRBJ2-1	.	.	TGTGCCTGGACGGACAATGACCCCGGGGAGCATTTCTTC	CAWTDNDPGEHFF
TRBV11-2	TRBJ2-7	few	TRBD1	TGTGCCAGCAGCGGCCACAGGGGGTGGGAAGAGCAGTACTTC	CASSGHRGWEEQYF
TRBV6-5	TRBJ1-1	.	.	TGTGCCAGCAAGGCGACTTTCGGGACTGAAGCTTTCTTT	CASKATFGTEAFF
TRBV6-1	TRBJ1-3	.	.	TGTGCCAGCAGTCCCCACACGGGCTATCCTTCTGGAAACACCATATATTTT	CASSPHTGYPSGNTIYF
TRBV27	TRBJ2-1	few	TRBD2	TGTGCCAGCAGTTTTGGCTCCGGGGGGGTGGATGAGCAGTTCTTC	CASSFGSGGVDEQFF
TRBV6-6	TRBJ2-7	.	.	TGTGCCAGCAGTTATGTAAGTGAGGGATGGGACGAGCAGTACTTC	CASSYVSEGWDEQYF
TRBV25-1	TRBJ2-5	.	TRBD1	TGTGCCAGCAGTGGAGAGAAACAGGGGCCCCCGGCAGAGACCCAGTACTTC	CASSGEKQGPPAETQYF
TRBV19	TRBJ1-4	.	.	TGTGCCACCGCTACAGGGTCAACTAATGAAAAACTGTTTTTT	CATATGSTNEKLFF
TRBV28	TRBJ2-2	.	.	TGTGCCAGCAGCCTATTCCATAACACCGGGGAGCTGTTTTTT	CASSLFHNTGELFF
TRBV7-9	TRBJ1-1	.	TRBD1	TGTGCCAGCAGCTTTCTGGGACAGGCGAATAACACTGAAGCTTTCTTT	CASSFLGQANNTEAFF
TRBV6-1	TRBJ2-1	.	TRBD2	TGTGCCAGCAAAACAGCGGGGATCTACAATGAGCAGTTCTTC	CASKTAGIYNEQFF
TRBV19	TRBJ1-6	.	.	TGTGCCACCGCTAAGATAACCACACGGACCTATAATTCACCCCTCCACTTT	CATAKITTRTYNSPLHF
TRBV29-1	TRBJ1-2	once	.	TGCAGCGCCGTTGGACCCATGGGGGGCTTTGGCTACACCTTC	CSAVGPMGGFGYTF
TRBV7-7	TRBJ2-3	.	.	TGTGCCAGCAGCGTAGACAAGGGCGCAGATACGCAGTATTTT	CASSVDKGADTQYF
TRBV27	TRBJ2-2	.	TRBD2	TGTGCCAGCACCGGGGGACTAGCGGGGGGCCTGCCCGGGGAGCTGTTTTTT	CASTGGLAGGLPGELFF
TRBV28	TRBJ2-1	few	TRBD2	TGTGCCAGCAGTTTTGCGGGGGGGGACAATGAGCAGTTCTTC	CASSFAGGDNEQFF
TRBV23-1	TRBJ2-7	.	.	TGCGCCAGCAGTCAATTCCTCGGATATAATATCTCCTACGAGCAGTACTTC	CASSQFLGYNISYEQYF
TRBV29-1	TRBJ1-5	.	TRBD1	TGCAGCGTCGGGACAGGGGACAGCAATCAGCCCCAGCATTTT	CSVGTGDSNQPQHF
TRBV12-3/TRBV12-4	TRBJ2-1	once	.	TGTGCCAGCAGTTTAATCCTGCGGTTCGATGAGCAGTTCTTC	CASSLILRFDEQFF
TRBV11-2	TRBJ2-5	.	.	TGTGCCAGCAGCTTGGTGGGCAGCCAAGAGACCCAGTACTTC	CASSLVGSQETQYF
TRBV7-9	TRBJ2-5	.	TRBD1	TGTGCCAGCAGCCCCTGGACAGGGGAACAAGAGACCCAGTACTTC	CASSPWTGEQETQYF
TRBV24-1	TRBJ1-1	.	.	TGTGCCACCAGGGCTGGACAGGAAGCTTTCTTT	CATRAGQEAFF
TRBV7-9	TRBJ2-1	once	TRBD2	TGTGCCAGCAGCCCTCTGGGAGCGGGGGACTACAATGAGCAGTTCTTC	CASSPLGAGDYNEQFF
TRBV7-9	TRBJ1-4	once	.	TGTGCCAGCAGCGAGAACCTCGGGGCGGCCGAGATAAATGAAAAACTGTTTTTT	CASSENLGAAEINEKLFF
TRBV9	TRBJ2-1	.	.	TGTGCCAGCAGCGTAGCGTACAGGTCTTATAACAATGAGCAGTTCTTC	CASSVAYRSYNNEQFF
TRBV7-9	TRBJ1-2	.	.	TGTGCCAGCAGCCTCCTCGCGCCGGACGCGGATGGCTACACCTTC	CASSLLAPDADGYTF
TRBV29-1	TRBJ1-2	.	TRBD1	TGCAGCGCAAGCTCGACAGGGGAGACTACTGGCTACACCTTC	CSASSTGETTGYTF
TRBV29-1	TRBJ1-2	.	.	TGCAGCGCCGTTCCGGAAGGCTATGGCTACACCTTC	CSAVPEGYGYTF
TRBV29-1	TRBJ1-1	.	.	TGCAGCGTTGAAGATCCTTATCGGGAATTCCCTGAAGCTTTCTTT	CSVEDPYREFPEAFF
TRBV5-5	TRBJ2-3	once	.	TGTGCCAGCAGCTTACTTCTCTTAAAAAGCACAGATACGCAGTATTTT	CASSLLLLKSTDTQYF
TRBV19	TRBJ2-7	.	.	TGTGCCAGTAGTATTAGGATGGAAGGCGAGCAGTACTTC	CASSIRMEGEQYF
TRBV7-2	TRBJ2-5	.	.	TGTGCCAGCAGCTTACGAGGGCCGAAGGGGGAGACCCAGTACTTC	CASSLRGPKGETQYF
TRBV16	TRBJ2-3	.	.	TGTGCCAGCAATCCCAGTTTCACAGATACGCAGTATTTT	CASNPSFTDTQYF
TRBV4-3	TRBJ1-4	few	.	TGCGCCAGCAGCCTGATCGAGGGGACTAATGAAAAACTGTTTTTT	CASSLIEGTNEKLFF
TRBV13	TRBJ2-7	.	.	TGTGCCAGCAGCCCGGGACAAAAAGCCTACGAGCAGTACTTC	CASSPGQKAYEQYF
TRBV10-3	TRBJ2-4	once	.	TGTGCCATCAGTGAGTCGGGGCAGGTGGACATTCAGTACTTC	CAISESGQVDIQYF
TRBV19	TRBJ2-7	.	TRBD2	TGTGCCAGTAGTATGACGGGGGGCTACGAGCAGTACTTC	CASSMTGGYEQYF
TRBV19	TRBJ1-1	.	.	TGTGCCAGTAGTATTGTCAGGGGTTCTGAAGCTTTCTTT	CASSIVRGSEAFF
TRBV6-6	TRBJ1-3	.	.	TGTGCCAGCAGCTCAACTGGAAACACCATATATTTT	CASSSTGNTIYF
TRBV19	TRBJ1-4	.	TRBD1	TGTGCCAGCTACGACAGGGCAACGGAAGAAAAACTGTTTTTT	CASYDRATEEKLFF